These 26 T cell receptor beta chains share one sample of origin, sequenced in a study of T cell responses to AZD1222 COVID-19 vaccine. Libraries were prepared by immunoSEQ multiplex PCR; TCRdb keeps only in-frame clonotypes and omits some of them. Of around 160,000 clones listed, approximately 94% were seen once; the top ten hold 4% to 5.5%. The sequenced sample was peripheral blood, obtained 28 days after the second AZD1222 dose. These receptors all come from an adult who received the AZD1222 COVID-19 vaccine.

This chain joins TRBV27 and TRBJ1-1, with D possibly matching TRBD1 (5 bases). Trimming pared 5 bases from V and 1 base from J, leaving 11 bases between. The V gene's germline CDR1 is MNHEY and CDR2 SMNVEV (reference sequence). The CDR3 covers 14 residues. CDR3 loop: CASSGGSRNTEAFF. Written as DNA, the CDR3 is TGTGCCAGCAGTGGGGGATCGAGGAACACTGAAGCTTTCTTT.

The rearrangement uses TRBV27 and TRBJ1-5; D unclear. CDR3 length equals 12 residues. CDR1 and CDR2 from the germline V gene are MNHEY and SMNVEV (reference sequence). V dropped 3 bases and J dropped 7 bases, with 7 bases sitting between them. The CDR3 loop reads CASSLVAQPQHF. The DNA of the CDR3 is TGTGCCAGCAGTTTGGTCGCACAGCCCCAGCATTTT.

This chain connects TRBV7-2 to TRBJ2-2, with 8 bases identical to TRBD2. CDR3 size: 13 residues. The junction had 5 bases not matched to a gene; V was cut back by 5 bases and J by 9 bases. Germline CDR1 is SGHTA and CDR2 is FQGNSA. The CDR3 region has the DNA TGTGCCAGCAGCGATAGCGGGATAAGGGAGCTGTTTTTT. Translating gives CASSDSGIRELFF.

The chain joins TRBV11-3 to TRBJ2-2, with D uncertain. Germline assignment: CDR1 SGHNT and CDR2 YENEEA. Deletions cut 1 base from V and 4 bases from J, with 4 bases between. This CDR3 is 13 amino acids long. CDR3 residues: CASSLVPTGELFF. In nucleotides, the CDR3 is TGTGCCAGCAGCTTAGTCCCCACCGGGGAGCTGTTTTTT.

V usage is TRBV30 and J usage is TRBJ1-4; D is unresolved. Looked up from germline, CDR1 is GTSNPN and CDR2 is SVGIG (reference sequence). The CDR3 runs to 10 residues. V lost 5 bases and J 8 bases, leaving 6 bases between the germline ends. CDR3 in amino acids: CAWEREKLFF. The CDR3 DNA is TGTGCCTGGGAAAGGGAAAAACTGTTTTTT.

The rearrangement links TRBV4-1 to TRBJ2-7, with D tentatively TRBD1 or TRBD2 (5 bases each). CDR1 and CDR2 from the germline V gene are MGHRA and YSYEKL. Trimming cost V 1 base and J 7 bases, with 11 bases left between them. The CDR3 sequence is 13 residues long. The chain's CDR3 is CASSQGRGWEQYF. The DNA of the CDR3 is TGCGCCAGCAGCCAAGGCCGGGGCTGGGAGCAGTACTTC.

The rearrangement joins TRBV5-1 to TRBJ2-3; 12 nucleotides match TRBD1. The V segment lost 0 bases and the J segment 6 bases; nucleotides outside the gene matches: 2. Germline V CDR1 and CDR2: SGHRS, YFSETQ. The CDR3 is 15 amino acids. CDR3 in DNA: TGCGCCAGCAGCTTGGGGGACAGGGGGCCTGATACGCAGTATTTT. Protein product: CASSLGDRGPDTQYF.

The DNA for the CDR3 is TGTGCCTGGAGTGGGGGACAGGTCTCCCCGTACTTC. Encoded protein: CAWSGGQVSPYF. The chain employs TRBV30 and TRBJ2-7; the match to TRBD1 covers 8 bases. Unmatched junction bases numbered 8, after V lost 1 base and J lost 12 bases. The CDR3 runs 12 residues. Germline loops: CDR1 GTSNPN, CDR2 SVGIG (reference sequence). The entire variable domain, with the rest obtained from reference TRBV30 and TRBJ2-7, is as follows: SQTIHQWPATLVQPVGSPLSLECTVEGTSNPNLYWYRQAAGRGLQLLFYSVGIGQISSEVPQNLSASRPQDRQFILSSKKLLLSDSGFYLCAWSGGQVSPYFGPGTRLTVT.

The genes are TRBV5-1 and TRBJ1-1; possibly TRBD1 for D (5 bases). V was trimmed by 0 bases and J by 7 bases, leaving 7 bases between them. The CDR3 runs to 12 residues. CDR1 is SGHRS, CDR2 YFSETQ, per germline. The CDR3 DNA is TGCGCCAGCAGCTTGGTAAGGGGTGAAGCTTTCTTT. Amino acids: CASSLVRGEAFF.

The V call is TRBV6-5, the J call TRBJ2-4; tentative D call: TRBD2 (6 bases). There are 15 residues in the CDR3. Trimming took 7 bases from V and 6 from J, leaving 19 bases between them. Germline-derived CDR1 and CDR2 are MNHEY and SVGAGI. The CDR3 nucleotides are TGTGCCAGCATCGGGGGTTTGACAAGGGCAAACATTCAGTACTTC. It translates to CASIGGLTRANIQYF.

This chain joins TRBV24-1 and TRBJ2-1; D not certain. The CDR3 has 14 residues. V lost 1 base and J 6 bases, leaving 9 bases between the germline ends. Germline V gives CDR1 KGHDR, CDR2 SFDVKD. The CDR3 DNA follows: TGTGCCACCAGTGATTTCGGGTCTGGCAATGAGCAGTTCTTC. Translated: CATSDFGSGNEQFF.

This clone has just one count. This chain joins TRBV5-1 and TRBJ1-6; D is possibly TRBD1 (6 bases). Looked up from germline, CDR1 is SGHRS and CDR2 is YFSETQ. V was cut by 0 bases and J by 7 bases, with 14 bases left in between. There are 16 residues in the CDR3. CDR3 in amino acids: CASSLAVGGGNSPLHF. The CDR3 DNA is TGCGCCAGCAGCTTGGCCGTTGGAGGGGGGAATTCACCCCTCCACTTT.

The chain uses TRBV5-4 and TRBJ1-1, with 7 bases aligning to TRBD1. Looked up from germline, CDR1 is SGHNT and CDR2 is YYREEE (reference sequence). J lost 1 base, V lost 0 bases, and 6 bases had no gene match. This CDR3 has 16 amino acids. The CDR3, as DNA: TGTGCCAGCAGCTTGGTAGGCAGGGGGAGGAACACTGAAGCTTTCTTT. Its translation: CASSLVGRGRNTEAFF.

The J gene is TRBJ2-3, the V gene TRBV4-3, with D uncertain. Germline CDR1 reads LGHNA; CDR2 reads YSLEER. V gave up 1 base and J gave up 3 bases, with 11 bases separating them. The CDR3 loop spans 15 amino acids. The CDR3 nucleotides read TGCGCCAGCAGCCAAGGAGGACCCCGGACAGATACGCAGTATTTT. Translated: CASSQGGPRTDTQYF.

This chain links TRBV4-1 with TRBJ1-5; D is uncertain. This CDR3 region has 16 residues. V lost 1 base to trimming and J lost 0 bases, with 10 bases between them. Germline CDR1 reads MGHRA; CDR2 reads YSYEKL. The CDR3 sequence: CASSQVPIFSNQPQHF. The CDR3 DNA reads as TGCGCCAGCAGCCAAGTACCCATTTTTAGCAATCAGCCCCAGCATTTT.

The CDR3 region has the DNA TGTGCCAGCAGTGAAGCTTTGAACAGGGGGCTGGGCTACACCTTC. This translates into CASSEALNRGLGYTF. V usage is TRBV2 and J usage is TRBJ1-2; 9 bases agree with TRBD1. V gave up 0 bases and J gave up 8 bases; unmatched junction bases: 7. The germline CDR1 and CDR2 sequences are SNHLY and FYNNEI. The CDR3 spans 15 residues.

The chain carries TRBV25-1 and TRBJ2-7; tentatively, D is TRBD1 (6 bases). Deletions cut 7 bases from V and 3 bases from J, with 13 bases between. This CDR3 is built from 13 residues. CDR1 is MGHDK, CDR2 SYGVNS, per germline. The CDR3 reads CASMTGLGYEQYF. For the CDR3, the DNA is TGTGCCAGCATGACAGGTCTTGGCTACGAGCAGTACTTC.

This chain links TRBV27 with TRBJ2-1; 14 bases fit TRBD2. The germline V gene encodes CDR1 MNHEY and CDR2 SMNVEV (reference sequence). With V trimmed by 6 bases and J by 8 bases, 9 bases remained unmatched. There are 16 residues in the CDR3. The CDR3 is CASRGQGLAGADEQFF. The DNA of the CDR3 is TGTGCCAGCAGGGGACAGGGACTAGCGGGAGCCGATGAGCAGTTCTTC.

The V and J genes are TRBV19 and TRBJ2-7; D gene unclear. CDR1 LNHDA and CDR2 SQIVND come from the germline V gene (reference sequence). This CDR3 is built from 13 residues. V lost 2 bases and J lost 2, with 7 bases in between. The CDR3 sequence: CASSITPTYEQYF. In nucleotides, the CDR3 is TGTGCCAGTAGTATAACCCCTACCTACGAGCAGTACTTC.

The chain uses TRBV28 and TRBJ1-2, with no clear D. This CDR3 spans 12 amino acids. The V gene lost 5 bases and the J gene lost 4 bases, with 8 bases spanning the gap. The germline gives CDR1 MDHEN, CDR2 SYDVKM. This CDR3 reads CASSIPSYGYTF. The CDR3, as DNA: TGTGCCAGCAGTATCCCCTCCTATGGCTACACCTTC.

The V and J genes are TRBV7-9 and TRBJ1-4; the match to TRBD1 covers 7 bases. Germline V gene data show CDR1 as SEHNR and CDR2 as FQNEAQ (reference sequence). V trimming: 2 bases; J trimming: 12 bases; junction bases outside the gene matches: 9. The CDR3 length is 14 residues. The CDR3 reads CASSLTGEGRQLFF. DNA of the CDR3: TGTGCCAGCAGCTTAACAGGGGAGGGCCGACAACTGTTTTTT. Full variable domain (outside the CDR3, taken from reference TRBV7-9 and TRBJ1-4): DTGVSQNPRHKITKRGQNVTFRCDPISEHNRLYWYRQTLGQGPEFLTYFQNEAQLEKSRLLSDRFSAERPKGSFSTLEIQRTEQGDSAMYLCASSLTGEGRQLFFGSGTQLSVL.

The gene calls are TRBV25-1 and TRBJ1-1; possibly TRBD1 for D (5 bases). V lost 1 base to trimming and J lost 4 bases, with 16 bases between them. Germline CDR1 MGHDK, CDR2 SYGVNS. This CDR3 has 16 amino acids. The CDR3 region has the DNA TGTGCCAGCAGTGAATTGAGGAGTGGGGGAGGCACTGAAGCTTTCTTT. Protein product: CASSELRSGGGTEAFF.

The CDR3 sequence is CASSPSELNTIYF. CDR3 nucleotide sequence: TGTGCCAGCAGCCCATCAGAGCTCAACACCATATATTTT. V gene TRBV7-8 combines with J gene TRBJ1-3; D not certain. In germline, CDR1 is SGHVS, CDR2 FQNEAQ. The CDR3 covers 13 residues. Between the trimmed V and J ends, which lost 5 bases and 7 bases, there was a span of 12 bases.

The genes are TRBV7-8 and TRBJ1-2; unclear D gene. V was pared by 3 bases and J by 3 bases, with 8 bases between. Germline CDR1 is SGHVS and CDR2 is FQNEAQ. The CDR3 length is 13 residues. CDR3 DNA: TGTGCCAGCAGCTTCCGCAAAGACTATGGCTACACCTTC. Protein product: CASSFRKDYGYTF.

The chain joins TRBV13 to TRBJ2-3; unclear D gene. Deletions cut 4 bases from V and 0 bases from J, with 5 bases between. Germline CDR1 reads PRHDT; CDR2 reads FYEKMQ (reference sequence). The CDR3 runs to 13 residues. The CDR3 nucleotides are TGTGCCAGCAGCTCCCTAAGCACAGATACGCAGTATTTT. It codes for CASSSLSTDTQYF.

This chain uses TRBV29-1 with TRBJ2-5; TRBD1 agrees at 7 bases. Germline lookup yields CDR1 SQVTM and CDR2 ANQGSEA. V was pared by 0 bases and J by 2 bases, with 15 bases of the junction left unmatched. The CDR3 is 18 residues long. The CDR3 reads CSVEELDFRTGIQETQYF. The CDR3 bases are TGCAGCGTTGAAGAGTTAGATTTTCGGACAGGAATACAAGAGACCCAGTACTTC.